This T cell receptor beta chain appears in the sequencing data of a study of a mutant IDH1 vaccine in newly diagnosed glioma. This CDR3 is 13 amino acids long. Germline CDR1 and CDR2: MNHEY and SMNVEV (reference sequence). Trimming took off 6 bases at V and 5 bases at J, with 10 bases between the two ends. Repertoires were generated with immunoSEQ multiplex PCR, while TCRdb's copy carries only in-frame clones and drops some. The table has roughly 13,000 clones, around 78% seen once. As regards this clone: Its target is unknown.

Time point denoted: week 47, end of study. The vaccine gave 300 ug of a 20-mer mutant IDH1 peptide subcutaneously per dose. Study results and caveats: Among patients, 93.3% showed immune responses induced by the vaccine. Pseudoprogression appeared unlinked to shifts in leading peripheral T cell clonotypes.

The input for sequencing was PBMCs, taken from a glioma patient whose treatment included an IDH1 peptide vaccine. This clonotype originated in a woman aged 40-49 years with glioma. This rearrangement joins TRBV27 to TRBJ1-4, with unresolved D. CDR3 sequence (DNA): TGTGCCAGCAGAGGGTCGGTGAATGAAAAACTGTTTTTT. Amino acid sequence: CASRGSVNEKLFF.